Here is one T cell receptor beta chain with its context. Its antigen is still unknown. This specimen comes from a study of shared clonotypes between healthy human individuals. The V gene lost 1 base and the J gene lost 4 bases, with 10 bases spanning the gap. Germline loops: CDR1 LNHDA, CDR2 SQIVND (reference sequence). The CDR3 spans 15 residues. Repertoires were generated with immunoSEQ multiplex PCR, while TCRdb's copy carries only in-frame clones and drops some. This table holds hundreds of thousands of clones, 70% to 80% found once. General study points: The diversity represented, both genetic and in exposure history, was limited by few donors.

J is TRBJ1-4 and V is TRBV19, with a weak D call TRBD1 (5 bases). This receptor was taken from a woman in her 40s in good health. Some clones in this sample may be carry-over from other donors' samples. The sequencing input was PBMCs. The CDR3 nucleotides read TGTGCCAGTAGTATAGGGGGCAGCAATAATGAAAAACTGTTTTTT. It yields the protein CASSIGGSNNEKLFF.